A single T cell receptor beta chain is shown here with its context. Which antigen it targets is not known. One base away there is no much larger clone; base qualities are not given. Libraries were prepared through the immunoSEQ multiplex PCR assay. For most patients, genomic DNA was isolated with the Qiagen DNeasy Blood and Tissue Kit and sent frozen to Adaptive Biotechnologies for TCR sequencing. For most patients, high-throughput TCR-beta CDR3 sequencing of genomic DNA was performed by Adaptive Biotechnologies. The source study handled its data this way. TCR sequencing data were retrieved from Adaptive's ImmunoSEQ software for about 17 patients, whereas a few other patients were processed with MiXCR and VDJtools. To correct CD4 versus CD8 sorting errors, sequences present in both subsets at a frequency ratio below 5:1 were removed. CDR3 nucleotide sequences shared by donor and recipient were removed because the origin of these sequences could not be assigned. To be classed as alloreactive, a clone needed at least 2-fold expansion over unstimulated cells and a minimum CFSE-low frequency of 0.002% (template counts) or 0.001% (read counts). Clones detected in sequenced pre-transplant spleen, lymph node, or MLR CFSE-low populations of the donor or recipient were defined as mappable. The cumulative frequency of alloreactive clones was calculated as a percentage of all sequences, weighted by copy number. The source is immuneACCESS, and TCRdb retained only in-frame sequences with V and J called. Part of the clones is not carried over; for the studies checked, unresolved V genes explain less than half of this, and the remainder is unexplained. V and J calls plus clone size are reproduced from that table; the DNA served to infer D and trimming. The sample yields about 88,000 clones; 91% were counted once. The biggest ten clones account for approximately 0.33% of the sample.

The data were taken from a study of graft-versus-host responses after intestinal transplantation (dated by TCRdb to the early 2020s). Study-wide context: The transplants that recipients received were multivisceral, liver-intestinal, or isolated intestinal. After intestinal transplantation, graft-versus-host and host-versus-graft alloreactive T cell clones were followed in the graft, circulation and bone marrow using bulk TCR-beta CDR3 sequencing. Rather than going through the commercial service, samples from a few later patients were sequenced in-house on an Illumina MiSeq and processed with MiXCR. Every recipient was given anti-thymocyte globulin induction, followed by 2 to 3 years of maintenance tacrolimus and steroids. Donor T cell macrochimerism was defined as a peak of at least 4% donor T cells among recipient peripheral blood mononuclear cells. To identify alloreactive clones, pre-transplant mixed lymphocyte reaction products were sequenced and then compared with unstimulated pre-transplant donor and recipient T cells. The cohort enrolled 20 to 30 intestinal transplant recipients, one of whom was a retransplant, and 3 patients without pretransplant specimens were excluded.

Trimming costs V 6 bases and J 1 base, and their ends lie 15 bases apart. The germline V gene (reference sequence) specifies SEHNR as CDR1 and FQNEAQ as CDR2. The CDR3 spans 16 residues, from the cysteine through the phenylalanine. Just the 48-base CDR3 DNA is kept, in frame starting at base 1. The time point label for this specimen denotes: cells obtained before transplantation from donor or recipient. CD3+CD4+ and CD3+CD8+ populations were FACS-sorted from unstimulated pre-transplant donor and recipient cells taken from spleen or lymph nodes. Broad study findings and their caveats: Early after transplant, declines in HvG clones were associated with peak levels of circulating GvH clones. Patients with donor T cell macrochimerism had high GvH to HvG T cell clonal ratios in their allografts. GvH clones turned up in recipient bone marrow, with some appearing earlier in ileal mucosa or blood, a pattern consistent with an intestinal mucosal origin. The conclusions were limited by the relatively low number and heterogeneity of the intestinal transplant patients.

Sample: unstimulated CD4+ T cells sorted from spleen or lymph node cells, taken before transplant. The sequence is built from TRBV7-9 and TRBJ2-2; the D segment could be TRBD1, given 6 matching bases. This receptor was identified in a human donor who was the organ donor for an intestinal transplant. The DNA is as follows: TGTGCCAGCAGTCTTACAGGGTTACGGAACACCGGGGAGCTGTTTTTT. Translated, it reads CASSLTGLRNTGELFF.